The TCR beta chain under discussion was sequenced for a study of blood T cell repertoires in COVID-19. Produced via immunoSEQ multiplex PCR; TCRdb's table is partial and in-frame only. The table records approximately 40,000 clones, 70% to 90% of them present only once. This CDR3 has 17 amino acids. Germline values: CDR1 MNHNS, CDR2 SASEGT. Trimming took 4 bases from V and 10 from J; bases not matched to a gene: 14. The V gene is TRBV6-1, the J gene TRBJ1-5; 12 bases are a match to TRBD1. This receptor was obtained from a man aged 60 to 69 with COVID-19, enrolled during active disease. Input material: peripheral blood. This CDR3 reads CASSARGQGASLRPQHF. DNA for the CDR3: TGTGCCAGCAGTGCCAGGGGACAGGGGGCTTCCTTAAGACCCCAGCATTTT.